These T cell receptor beta chains were read from a single sample in a study of control samples from healthy donors and cancer patients. Here immunoSEQ multiplex PCR was the method, and the copy in TCRdb shows in-frame clones only, minus some. The sample yields 200,000 or so clones, about 93% seen once. The sequenced sample was blood. Every receptor here comes from a man between 45 and 60 years old in good health. The CDR3 runs from the conserved cysteine through the conserved F or W. The D gene is left open where the match is weak. For some rows the clone size is stated as once, few or many, or as a class when expanded; others skip it.

d_call: .
v_call: TRBV28
clone_size: once
j_call: TRBJ2-1
cdr3_aa: CASSLMGNFRVDEQFF
cdr3_nt: TGTGCCAGCAGCTTGATGGGAAATTTCAGGGTTGATGAGCAGTTCTTC

d_call: .
v_call: TRBV4-1
clone_size: .
j_call: TRBJ1-2
cdr3_aa: CASSQGVSNYGYTF
cdr3_nt: TGCGCCAGCAGCCAAGGCGTGTCTAACTATGGCTACACCTTC

d_call: .
v_call: TRBV5-1
clone_size: .
j_call: TRBJ1-5
cdr3_aa: CASSLDSLNQPQHF
cdr3_nt: TGCGCCAGCAGCTTGGACAGCCTCAATCAGCCCCAGCATTTT

d_call: TRBD2
v_call: TRBV29-1
clone_size: .
j_call: TRBJ2-1
cdr3_aa: CSTTGTSQNEQFF
cdr3_nt: TGCAGCACGACCGGGACTAGTCAAAACGAGCAGTTCTTC

d_call: TRBD1
v_call: TRBV2
clone_size: .
j_call: TRBJ1-2
cdr3_aa: CASTVTGAGYTF
cdr3_nt: TGTGCCAGCACGGTGACAGGGGCTGGCTACACCTTC

d_call: TRBD2
v_call: TRBV27
clone_size: .
j_call: TRBJ2-3
cdr3_aa: CASSVLAGGPVDTQYF
cdr3_nt: TGTGCCAGCAGTGTACTAGCGGGGGGGCCGGTAGATACGCAGTATTTT

d_call: .
v_call: TRBV6-9
clone_size: .
j_call: TRBJ1-2
cdr3_aa: CASSPHANGYTF
cdr3_nt: TGTGCCAGCAGTCCTCACGCCAATGGCTACACCTTC

d_call: .
v_call: TRBV2
clone_size: .
j_call: TRBJ2-1
cdr3_aa: CASRLLGHEQFF
cdr3_nt: TGTGCCAGCAGGTTGCTTGGGCATGAGCAGTTCTTC

d_call: TRBD1
v_call: TRBV29-1
clone_size: .
j_call: TRBJ2-5
cdr3_aa: CSVRTGAETQYF
cdr3_nt: TGCAGCGTCAGGACAGGGGCGGAGACCCAGTACTTC

d_call: .
v_call: TRBV6-1
clone_size: .
j_call: TRBJ2-2
cdr3_aa: CASSEGWAGTTTGELFF
cdr3_nt: TGTGCCAGCAGTGAAGGGTGGGCAGGGACGACAACCGGGGAGCTGTTTTTT

d_call: .
v_call: TRBV15
clone_size: .
j_call: TRBJ1-5
cdr3_aa: CATSRDLGLNQPQHF
cdr3_nt: TGTGCCACCAGCAGAGATCTGGGCCTCAATCAGCCCCAGCATTTT

d_call: TRBD1
v_call: TRBV19
clone_size: .
j_call: TRBJ2-7
cdr3_aa: CASSPIQTGGYHEQYF
cdr3_nt: TGTGCCAGTAGTCCCATACAAACAGGGGGCTACCACGAGCAGTACTTC

d_call: .
v_call: TRBV7-9
clone_size: .
j_call: TRBJ1-4
cdr3_aa: CASSWGTPATNEKLFF
cdr3_nt: TGTGCCAGCAGCTGGGGGACGCCGGCAACTAATGAAAAACTGTTTTTT

d_call: .
v_call: TRBV6-1
clone_size: .
j_call: TRBJ1-6
cdr3_aa: CASSEAIAGSPLHF
cdr3_nt: TGTGCCAGCAGTGAAGCGATTGCCGGTTCACCCCTCCACTTT

d_call: .
v_call: TRBV27
clone_size: .
j_call: TRBJ2-3
cdr3_aa: CASNHFRADTQYF
cdr3_nt: TGTGCCAGCAACCACTTCAGGGCAGATACGCAGTATTTT

d_call: .
v_call: TRBV15
clone_size: .
j_call: TRBJ1-4
cdr3_aa: CATSRDRAPGTQLFF
cdr3_nt: TGTGCCACCAGCAGAGATCGTGCCCCAGGGACACAACTGTTTTTT

d_call: .
v_call: TRBV28
clone_size: .
j_call: TRBJ1-5
cdr3_aa: CASSFYGELSNQPQHF
cdr3_nt: TGTGCCAGCAGTTTTTATGGGGAATTGAGCAATCAGCCCCAGCATTTT

d_call: .
v_call: TRBV5-1
clone_size: .
j_call: TRBJ1-6
cdr3_aa: CASRNVGPGNSPLHF
cdr3_nt: TGCGCCAGCAGAAATGTCGGCCCGGGCAATTCACCCCTCCACTTT

d_call: TRBD2
v_call: TRBV18
clone_size: .
j_call: TRBJ2-5
cdr3_aa: CASSRPALAGQQETQYF
cdr3_nt: TGTGCCAGCTCACGACCGGCACTAGCGGGGCAACAAGAGACCCAGTACTTC

d_call: .
v_call: TRBV24-1
clone_size: .
j_call: TRBJ2-2
cdr3_aa: CATLAPNTGELFF
cdr3_nt: TGTGCCACCTTAGCCCCGAACACCGGGGAGCTGTTTTTT

d_call: TRBD1
v_call: TRBV5-6
clone_size: .
j_call: TRBJ2-3
cdr3_aa: CASSWGTGAESDTQYF
cdr3_nt: TGTGCCAGCAGCTGGGGAACAGGGGCCGAGTCGGATACGCAGTATTTT

d_call: .
v_call: TRBV6-5
clone_size: .
j_call: TRBJ2-5
cdr3_aa: CASISPGSRETQYF
cdr3_nt: TGTGCCAGTATCTCTCCGGGCAGTCGAGAGACCCAGTACTTC

d_call: TRBD2
v_call: TRBV10-2
clone_size: .
j_call: TRBJ2-2
cdr3_aa: CASSGTGGSGELFF
cdr3_nt: TGCGCCAGCAGTGGAACGGGGGGGTCCGGGGAGCTGTTTTTT

d_call: .
v_call: TRBV5-4
clone_size: .
j_call: TRBJ2-7
cdr3_aa: CASSSYQGNSYEQYF
cdr3_nt: TGTGCCAGCAGCTCGTACCAGGGGAACTCCTACGAGCAGTACTTC

d_call: .
v_call: TRBV9
clone_size: .
j_call: TRBJ2-5
cdr3_aa: CASSVGPQLQETQYF
cdr3_nt: TGTGCCAGCAGCGTAGGGCCCCAACTCCAAGAGACCCAGTACTTC

d_call: TRBD1
v_call: TRBV10-1
clone_size: .
j_call: TRBJ1-2
cdr3_aa: CASSQGQNYGYTF
cdr3_nt: TGCGCCAGCAGCCAGGGACAGAACTATGGCTACACCTTC

d_call: .
v_call: TRBV12-3/TRBV12-4
clone_size: .
j_call: TRBJ1-2
cdr3_aa: CASRSGGGYTF
cdr3_nt: TGTGCCAGCAGATCGGGGGGAGGCTACACCTTC

d_call: .
v_call: TRBV5-1
clone_size: .
j_call: TRBJ1-5
cdr3_aa: CASSLGIGDLNQPQHF
cdr3_nt: TGCGCCAGCAGCTTGGGTATAGGAGACCTCAATCAGCCCCAGCATTTT

d_call: .
v_call: TRBV7-2
clone_size: .
j_call: TRBJ2-5
cdr3_aa: CASSRGGKGETQYF
cdr3_nt: TGTGCCAGCAGTAGAGGGGGTAAGGGAGAGACCCAGTACTTC

d_call: .
v_call: TRBV10-1
clone_size: .
j_call: TRBJ2-3
cdr3_aa: CASSESGWSPRTDTQYF
cdr3_nt: TGCGCCAGCAGTGAGTCGGGGTGGTCGCCCCGCACAGATACGCAGTATTTT

d_call: TRBD1
v_call: TRBV2
clone_size: .
j_call: TRBJ2-1
cdr3_aa: CASSATGRVQNEQFF
cdr3_nt: TGTGCCAGCAGTGCGACAGGGCGAGTACAGAATGAGCAGTTCTTC

d_call: .
v_call: TRBV28
clone_size: .
j_call: TRBJ2-1
cdr3_aa: CASRQVRNEQFF
cdr3_nt: TGTGCCAGCAGACAGGTTCGCAATGAGCAGTTCTTC

d_call: .
v_call: TRBV6-1
clone_size: .
j_call: TRBJ1-1
cdr3_aa: CASSEREKAFF
cdr3_nt: TGTGCCAGCAGTGAACGGGAGAAAGCTTTCTTT

d_call: .
v_call: TRBV11-2
clone_size: .
j_call: TRBJ2-5
cdr3_aa: CASSFLSAQETQYF
cdr3_nt: TGTGCCAGCAGCTTCCTCAGTGCCCAAGAGACCCAGTACTTC

d_call: TRBD1
v_call: TRBV5-1
clone_size: .
j_call: TRBJ1-1
cdr3_aa: CASSLQGADTEAFF
cdr3_nt: TGCGCCAGCAGCCTACAGGGGGCGGACACTGAAGCTTTCTTT

d_call: TRBD1
v_call: TRBV27
clone_size: .
j_call: TRBJ1-5
cdr3_aa: CASSRLGQPNNPNQPQHF
cdr3_nt: TGTGCCAGCAGTCGATTGGGACAGCCTAATAATCCCAATCAGCCCCAGCATTTT

d_call: .
v_call: TRBV28
clone_size: .
j_call: TRBJ1-6
cdr3_aa: CASSLPGPGMPLHF
cdr3_nt: TGTGCCAGCAGTTTGCCAGGACCCGGTATGCCCCTCCACTTT

d_call: TRBD2
v_call: TRBV5-1
clone_size: .
j_call: TRBJ2-5
cdr3_aa: CASSPILAGPGETQYF
cdr3_nt: TGCGCCAGCAGCCCGATACTAGCGGGGCCTGGGGAGACCCAGTACTTC

d_call: .
v_call: TRBV28
clone_size: .
j_call: TRBJ1-1
cdr3_aa: CASSFLGSHDAEAFF
cdr3_nt: TGTGCCAGCAGTTTTTTAGGGTCTCACGACGCTGAAGCTTTCTTT

d_call: .
v_call: TRBV24-1
clone_size: .
j_call: TRBJ2-3
cdr3_aa: CATSDSGWEDTQYF
cdr3_nt: TGTGCCACCAGTGATTCAGGGTGGGAAGATACGCAGTATTTT

d_call: .
v_call: TRBV5-1
clone_size: .
j_call: TRBJ1-5
cdr3_aa: CASSLTGNSNQPQHF
cdr3_nt: TGCGCCAGCAGCTTGACAGGAAATAGCAATCAGCCCCAGCATTTT

d_call: TRBD2
v_call: TRBV5-1
clone_size: .
j_call: TRBJ2-2
cdr3_aa: CASSLASGGPGELFF
cdr3_nt: TGCGCCAGCAGCTTGGCGAGCGGGGGCCCCGGGGAGCTGTTTTTT